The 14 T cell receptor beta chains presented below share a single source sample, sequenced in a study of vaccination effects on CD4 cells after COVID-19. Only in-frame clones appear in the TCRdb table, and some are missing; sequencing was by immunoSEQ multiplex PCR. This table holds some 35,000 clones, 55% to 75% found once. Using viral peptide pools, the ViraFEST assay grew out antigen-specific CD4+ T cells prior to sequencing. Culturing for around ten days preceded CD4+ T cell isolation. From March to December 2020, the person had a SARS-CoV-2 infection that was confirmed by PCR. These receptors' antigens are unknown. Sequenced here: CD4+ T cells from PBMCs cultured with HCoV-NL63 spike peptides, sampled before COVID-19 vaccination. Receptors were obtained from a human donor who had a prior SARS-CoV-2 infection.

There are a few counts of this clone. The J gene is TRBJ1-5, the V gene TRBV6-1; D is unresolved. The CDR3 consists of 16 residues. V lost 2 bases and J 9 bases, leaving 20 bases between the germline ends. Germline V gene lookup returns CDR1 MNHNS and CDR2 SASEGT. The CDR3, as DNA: TGTGCCAGCAGTGAACCCCTCCGGCACCCCGGGCGGCCCCAGCATTTT. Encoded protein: CASSEPLRHPGRPQHF.

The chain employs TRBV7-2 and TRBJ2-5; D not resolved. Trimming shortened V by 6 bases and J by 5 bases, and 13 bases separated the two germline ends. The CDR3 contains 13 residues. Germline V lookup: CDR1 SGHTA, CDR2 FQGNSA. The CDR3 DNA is TGTGCCAGCAGAAAAGCCCCCAAGGAGACCCAGTACTTC. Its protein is CASRKAPKETQYF. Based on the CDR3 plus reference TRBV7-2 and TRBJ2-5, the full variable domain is GAGVSQSPSNKVTEKGKDVELRCDPISGHTALYWYRQSLGQGLEFLIYFQGNSAPDKSGLPSDRFSAERTGGSVSTLTIQRTQQEDSAVYLCASRKAPKETQYFGPGTRLLVL.

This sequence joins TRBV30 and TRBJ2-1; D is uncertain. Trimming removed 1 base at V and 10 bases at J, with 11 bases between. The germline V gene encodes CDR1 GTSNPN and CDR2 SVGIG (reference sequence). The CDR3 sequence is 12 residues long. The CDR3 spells CAWSDLGKEQFF. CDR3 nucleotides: TGTGCCTGGAGTGATTTGGGTAAAGAGCAGTTCTTC.

For the CDR3, the DNA is TGTGCCAGCAATAGACAGGGGGCCAGTGCCCACGAGCAGTACTTC. Residues: CASNRQGASAHEQYF. The chain uses TRBV27 and TRBJ2-7; 10 bases agree with TRBD1. The CDR3 has 15 amino acids. Germline V gives CDR1 MNHEY, CDR2 SMNVEV (reference sequence). J gave up 5 bases and V 7 bases, and 11 bases lay outside the gene matches.

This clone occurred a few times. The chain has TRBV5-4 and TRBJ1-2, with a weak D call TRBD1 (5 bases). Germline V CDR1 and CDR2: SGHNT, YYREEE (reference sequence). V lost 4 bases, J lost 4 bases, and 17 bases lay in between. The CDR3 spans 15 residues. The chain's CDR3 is CASSRTGAGRYGYTF. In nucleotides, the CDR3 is TGTGCCAGCAGCCGGACTGGGGCAGGCCGCTATGGCTACACCTTC.

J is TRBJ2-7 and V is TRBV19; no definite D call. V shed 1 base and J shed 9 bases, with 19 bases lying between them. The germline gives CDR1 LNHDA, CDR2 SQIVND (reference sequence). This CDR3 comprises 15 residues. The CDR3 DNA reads TGTGCCAGTAGTATAGGCGGAGTGTTGGTGACCCCGCAGTACTTC. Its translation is CASSIGGVLVTPQYF.

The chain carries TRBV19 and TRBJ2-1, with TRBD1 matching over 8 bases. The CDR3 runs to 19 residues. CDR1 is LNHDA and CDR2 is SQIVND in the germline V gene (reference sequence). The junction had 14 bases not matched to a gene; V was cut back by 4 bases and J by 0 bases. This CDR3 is CASSTTGTGWEGSYNEQFF. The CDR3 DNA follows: TGTGCCAGTAGTACAACCGGGACAGGTTGGGAAGGCTCCTACAATGAGCAGTTCTTC. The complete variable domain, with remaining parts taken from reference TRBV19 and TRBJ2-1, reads DGGITQSPKYLFRKEGQNVTLSCEQNLNHDAMYWYRQDPGQGLRLIYYSQIVNDFQKGDIAEGYSVSREKKESFPLTVTSAQKNPTAFYLCASSTTGTGWEGSYNEQFFGPGTRLTVL.

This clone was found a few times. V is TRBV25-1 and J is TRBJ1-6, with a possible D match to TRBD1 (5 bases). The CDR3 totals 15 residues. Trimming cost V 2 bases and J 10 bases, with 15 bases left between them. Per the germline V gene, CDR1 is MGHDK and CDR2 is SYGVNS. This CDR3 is CASSEPGREGSPLHF. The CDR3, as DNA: TGTGCCAGCAGTGAACCGGGACGGGAGGGATCACCCCTCCACTTT.

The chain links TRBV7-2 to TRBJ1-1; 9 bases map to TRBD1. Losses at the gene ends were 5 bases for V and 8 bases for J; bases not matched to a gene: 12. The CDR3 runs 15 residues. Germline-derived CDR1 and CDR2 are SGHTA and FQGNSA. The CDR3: CASSPSGDRELEAFF. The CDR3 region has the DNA TGTGCCAGCAGCCCTTCTGGGGACAGGGAATTAGAAGCTTTCTTT.

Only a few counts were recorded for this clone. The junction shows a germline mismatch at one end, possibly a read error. CDR3 DNA sequence: TGTGCCACCAGTCACGGATACGGGGCGCTGTTTTTT. Its protein product is CATSHGYGALFF. The chain is built from TRBV24-1 and TRBJ2-2; D tentatively reads TRBD1 or TRBD2 (5 bases each). Germline CDR1 reads KGHDR; CDR2 reads SFDVKD. This CDR3 has 12 amino acids.

The CDR3 DNA follows: TGCGCCAGCAGTCCACGACAGGGGATGAGGGAGACCCAGTACTTC. The encoded protein is CASSPRQGMRETQYF. This chain uses TRBV5-1 with TRBJ2-5; 8 nucleotides agree with TRBD1. The CDR3 consists of 15 residues. Losses at the gene ends were 5 bases for V and 5 bases for J; bases not matched to a gene: 11. CDR1 and CDR2 from the germline V gene are SGHRS and YFSETQ. The whole variable domain, filled in from reference TRBV5-1 and TRBJ2-5, reads KAGVTQTPRYLIKTRGQQVTLSCSPISGHRSVSWYQQTPGQGLQFLFEYFSETQRNKGNFPGRFSGRQFSNSRSEMNVSTLELGDSALYLCASSPRQGMRETQYFGPGTRLLVL.

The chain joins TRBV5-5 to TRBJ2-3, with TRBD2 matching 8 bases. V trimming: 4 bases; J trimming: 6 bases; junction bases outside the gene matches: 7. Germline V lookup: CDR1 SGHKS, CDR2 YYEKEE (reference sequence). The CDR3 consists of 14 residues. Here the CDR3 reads CASSLRGGGDTQYF. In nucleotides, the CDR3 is TGTGCCAGCAGCCTCCGGGGGGGAGGGGATACGCAGTATTTT.

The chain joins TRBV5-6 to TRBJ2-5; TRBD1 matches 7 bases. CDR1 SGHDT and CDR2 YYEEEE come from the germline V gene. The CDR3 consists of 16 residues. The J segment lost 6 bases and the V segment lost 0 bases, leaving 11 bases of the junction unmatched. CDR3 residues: CASSLAGQTLWKTQYF. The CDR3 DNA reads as TGTGCCAGCAGCTTGGCGGGACAGACTTTATGGAAGACCCAGTACTTC.

The CDR3 nucleotides are TGCGCCAGCAGCTTGGATCCGGGACTGTCGTCGGAGACCCAGTACTTC. Its protein is CASSLDPGLSSETQYF. The chain joins TRBV5-1 to TRBJ2-5, with a tentative D call TRBD2 (6 bases). Germline loops: CDR1 SGHRS, CDR2 YFSETQ. The germline V and J ends were trimmed by 0 bases and 5 bases, with 17 bases remaining between them. The CDR3 runs 16 residues.